The entry below describes one TCR beta chain. This entry is derived from a study of OX40 agonist ivuxolimab in advanced cancers. The table came from immunoSEQ multiplex PCR; TCRdb's copy has only in-frame clones and leaves some out. The sample lists about 79,000 clones, 90% occurring once. This TCR came from an adult with an advanced solid tumor such as melanoma, head and neck, liver or kidney cancer. Sequences were derived from CD4+ or CD8+ T cells sorted from blood, sampled in a trial of the OX40 agonist ivuxolimab.

CDR3 coding DNA: TGTGCCAGTAGTATGACGGATTATGGCTACACCTTC. It translates to CASSMTDYGYTF. The chain couples TRBV19 to TRBJ1-2; no clear D. V lost 3 bases and J lost 5, with 7 bases in between. Per the germline V gene, CDR1 is LNHDA and CDR2 is SQIVND (reference sequence). This CDR3 comprises 12 residues.